This T cell receptor beta chain emerged from a study of radiation and T cells in renal cell carcinoma. Time point in this sample: blood 4 weeks post-SBRT, at nephrectomy. The treatment is: 15 Gy SBRT to primary tumor, nephrectomy 4 weeks later. Nephrectomy followed 15 Gy stereotactic body radiation by 4 weeks. Blood was sampled at baseline, 2 weeks and 4 weeks after SBRT. The method was immunoSEQ multiplex PCR; TCRdb's version includes in-frame clones alone and lacks a portion of them. The table has about 78,000 clones, about 89% seen once. The CDR3 contains 15 residues. With 4 bases clipped from V and 6 bases from J, the junction kept 4 bases outside the gene matches. Germline V gene data show CDR1 as SNHLY and CDR2 as FYNNEI.

The chain combines TRBV2 with TRBJ2-7, with TRBD2 matching 15 bases. This TCR came from a woman aged 65 to 85 with renal cell carcinoma. The sample consisted of blood, taken from a patient whose treatment included radiotherapy and nephrectomy. The DNA for the CDR3 is TGTGCCAGCAGTGCAGGACTAGCGGGGGGGCGCGAGCAGTACTTC. Protein product: CASSAGLAGGREQYF.